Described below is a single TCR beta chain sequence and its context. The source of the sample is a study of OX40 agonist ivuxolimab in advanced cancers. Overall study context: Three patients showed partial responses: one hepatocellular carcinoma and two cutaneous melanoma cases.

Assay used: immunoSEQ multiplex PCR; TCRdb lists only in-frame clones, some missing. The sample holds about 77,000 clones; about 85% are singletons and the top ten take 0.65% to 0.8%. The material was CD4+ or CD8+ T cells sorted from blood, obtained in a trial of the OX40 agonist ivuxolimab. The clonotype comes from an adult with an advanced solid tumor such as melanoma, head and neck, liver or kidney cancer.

The chain's CDR3 is CASKRGGDEKLFF. The CDR3 DNA sequence: TGTGCCAGCAAAAGGGGGGGTGATGAAAAACTGTTTTTT. The chain carries TRBV6-6 and TRBJ1-4; D might be TRBD1 (6 bases). The ends were cut back, 7 bases at V and 6 bases at J, with 12 bases in the middle. This CDR3 has 13 amino acids. Germline V gene data show CDR1 as MNHNY and CDR2 as SVGAGI (reference sequence).